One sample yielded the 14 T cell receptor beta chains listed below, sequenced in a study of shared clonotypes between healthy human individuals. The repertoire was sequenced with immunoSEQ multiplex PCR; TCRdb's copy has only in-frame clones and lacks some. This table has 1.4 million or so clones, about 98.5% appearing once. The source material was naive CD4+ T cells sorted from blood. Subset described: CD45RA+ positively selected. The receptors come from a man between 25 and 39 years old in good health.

The CDR3 here is CASSRWGVQPQHF. The CDR3 DNA follows: TGTGCCAGCAGCCGTTGGGGAGTCCAGCCCCAGCATTTT. The chain joins TRBV27 to TRBJ1-5; D is unclear. Deletions cut 6 bases from V and 7 bases from J, with 13 bases between. This CDR3 contains 13 residues. The germline gives CDR1 MNHEY, CDR2 SMNVEV (reference sequence).

The CDR3 region has the DNA TGTGCCAGCACAAATCAAGATTCTGGGGCCAACGTCCTGACTTTC. This encodes CASTNQDSGANVLTF. The chain is built from TRBV2 and TRBJ2-6; D is undetermined. The V end was cut by 7 bases, the J end by 1 base, with 11 bases between. The CDR3 runs to 15 residues. Germline CDR1 and CDR2: SNHLY and FYNNEI.

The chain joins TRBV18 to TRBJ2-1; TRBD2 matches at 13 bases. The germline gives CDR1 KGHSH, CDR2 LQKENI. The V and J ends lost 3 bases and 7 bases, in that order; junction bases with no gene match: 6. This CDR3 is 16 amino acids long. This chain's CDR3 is CASSPVTSGRANEQFF. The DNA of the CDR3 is TGTGCCAGCTCACCGGTCACTAGCGGGAGGGCGAATGAGCAGTTCTTC.

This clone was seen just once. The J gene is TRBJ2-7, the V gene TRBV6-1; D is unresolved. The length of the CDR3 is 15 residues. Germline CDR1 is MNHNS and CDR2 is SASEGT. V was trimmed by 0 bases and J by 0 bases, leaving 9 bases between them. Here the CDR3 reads CASSEALQSSYEQYF. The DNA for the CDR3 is TGTGCCAGCAGTGAAGCGCTGCAGAGCTCCTACGAGCAGTACTTC.

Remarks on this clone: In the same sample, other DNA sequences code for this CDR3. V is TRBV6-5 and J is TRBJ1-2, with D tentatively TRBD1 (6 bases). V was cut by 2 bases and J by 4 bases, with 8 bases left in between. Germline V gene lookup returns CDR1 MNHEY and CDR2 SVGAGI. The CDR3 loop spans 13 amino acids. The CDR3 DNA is TGTGCCAGCAGTTACGCAGGGGTCTATGGCTACACCTTC. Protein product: CASSYAGVYGYTF.

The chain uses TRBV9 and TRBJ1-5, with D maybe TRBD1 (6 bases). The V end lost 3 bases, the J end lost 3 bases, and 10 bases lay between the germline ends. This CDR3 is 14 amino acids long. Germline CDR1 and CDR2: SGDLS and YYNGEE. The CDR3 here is CASSAGQSNQPQHF. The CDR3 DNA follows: TGTGCCAGCAGCGCCGGACAGTCCAATCAGCCCCAGCATTTT.

Here the CDR3 reads CASSGASTSYEQYF. DNA for the CDR3: TGTGCCAGCAGCGGGGCGTCCACATCCTACGAGCAGTACTTC. V usage is TRBV9 and J usage is TRBJ2-7; D ambiguous. CDR3 size: 14 residues. The germline V gene has CDR1 SGDLS and CDR2 YYNGEE. Trimming stripped 3 bases from V and 1 base from J, with 11 bases between.

The CDR3 DNA follows: TGCAGCGTTGGAGTCGGGGGTCTGAACACTGAAGCTTTCTTT. Translating it yields CSVGVGGLNTEAFF. The chain carries TRBV29-1 and TRBJ1-1; TRBD1 might be the D (5 bases). Between the trimmed V and J ends, which lost 4 bases and 0 bases, there was a span of 12 bases. Germline CDR1 is SQVTM and CDR2 is ANQGSEA. There are 14 residues in the CDR3. Together with reference TRBV29-1 and TRBJ1-1, the CDR3 gives the full variable domain: SAVISQKPSRDICQRGTSLTIQCQVDSQVTMMFWYRQQPGQSLTLIATANQGSEATYESGFVIDKFPISRPNLTFSTLTVSNMSPEDSSIYLCSVGVGGLNTEAFFGQGTRLTVV.

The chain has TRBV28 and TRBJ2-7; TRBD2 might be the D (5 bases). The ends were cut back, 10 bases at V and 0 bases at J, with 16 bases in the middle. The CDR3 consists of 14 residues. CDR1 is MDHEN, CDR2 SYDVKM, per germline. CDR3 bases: TGTGCCACAAGACGACTAAGCCTCTCCTACGAGCAGTACTTC. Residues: CATRRLSLSYEQYF.

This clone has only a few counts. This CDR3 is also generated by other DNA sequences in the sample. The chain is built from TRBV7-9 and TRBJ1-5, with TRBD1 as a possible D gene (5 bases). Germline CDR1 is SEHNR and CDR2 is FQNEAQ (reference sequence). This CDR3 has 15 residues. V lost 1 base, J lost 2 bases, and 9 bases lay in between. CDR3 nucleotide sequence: TGTGCCAGCAGCTTAGGGGGAGGGGGCAATCAGCCCCAGCATTTT. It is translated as CASSLGGGGNQPQHF.

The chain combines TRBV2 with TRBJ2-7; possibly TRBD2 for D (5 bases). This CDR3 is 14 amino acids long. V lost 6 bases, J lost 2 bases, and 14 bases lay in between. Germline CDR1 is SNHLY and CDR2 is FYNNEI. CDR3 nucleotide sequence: TGTGCCAGCAGAGAACTAGTAGTCGCCTACGAGCAGTACTTC. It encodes CASRELVVAYEQYF.

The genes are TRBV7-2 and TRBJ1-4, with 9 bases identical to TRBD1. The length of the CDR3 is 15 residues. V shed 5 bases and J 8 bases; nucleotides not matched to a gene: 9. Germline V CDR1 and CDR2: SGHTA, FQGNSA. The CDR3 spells CASSPGDRAREKLFF. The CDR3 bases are TGTGCCAGCAGCCCCGGGGACAGGGCGCGGGAAAAACTGTTTTTT.

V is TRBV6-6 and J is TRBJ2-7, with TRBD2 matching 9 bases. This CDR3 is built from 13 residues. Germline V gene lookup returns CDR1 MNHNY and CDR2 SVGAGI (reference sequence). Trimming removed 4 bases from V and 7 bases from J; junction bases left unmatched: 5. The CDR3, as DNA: TGTGCCAGCAGTTTAGCGGGAGCAAGTGAGCAGTACTTC. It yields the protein CASSLAGASEQYF.

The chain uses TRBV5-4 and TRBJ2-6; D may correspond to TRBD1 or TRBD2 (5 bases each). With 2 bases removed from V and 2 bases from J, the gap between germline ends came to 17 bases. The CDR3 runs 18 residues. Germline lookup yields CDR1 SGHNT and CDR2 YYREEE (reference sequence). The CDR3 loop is CASSLQEGMEAGANVLTF. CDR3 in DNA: TGTGCCAGCAGCTTACAAGAGGGGATGGAGGCTGGGGCCAACGTCCTGACTTTC. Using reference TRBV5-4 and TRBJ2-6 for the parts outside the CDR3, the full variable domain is ETGVTQSPTHLIKTRGQQVTLRCSSQSGHNTVSWYQQALGQGPQFIFQYYREEENGRGNFPPRFSGLQFPNYSSELNVNALELDDSALYLCASSLQEGMEAGANVLTFGAGSRLTVL.